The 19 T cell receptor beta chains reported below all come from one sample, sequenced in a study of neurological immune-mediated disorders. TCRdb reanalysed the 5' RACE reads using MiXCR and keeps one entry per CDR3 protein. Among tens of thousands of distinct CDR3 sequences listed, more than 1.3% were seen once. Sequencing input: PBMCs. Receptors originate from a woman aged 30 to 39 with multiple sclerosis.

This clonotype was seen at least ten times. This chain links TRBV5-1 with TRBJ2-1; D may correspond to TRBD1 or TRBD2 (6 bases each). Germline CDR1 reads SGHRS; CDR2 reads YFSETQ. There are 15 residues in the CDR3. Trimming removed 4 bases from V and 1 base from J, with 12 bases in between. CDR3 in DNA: TGCGCCAGCAGCAGGGGGGTAGCGTCCTACAATGAGCAGTTCTTC. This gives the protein CASSRGVASYNEQFF.

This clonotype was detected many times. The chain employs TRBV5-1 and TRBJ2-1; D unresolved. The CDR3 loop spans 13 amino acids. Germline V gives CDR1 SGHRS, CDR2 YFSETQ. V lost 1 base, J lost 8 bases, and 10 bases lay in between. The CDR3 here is CASSLYSIDEQFF. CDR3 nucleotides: TGCGCCAGCAGCTTGTACAGTATCGATGAGCAGTTCTTC. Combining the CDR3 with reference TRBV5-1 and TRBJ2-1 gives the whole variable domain KAGVTQTPRYLIKTRGQQVTLSCSPISGHRSVSWYQQTPGQGLQFLFEYFSETQRNKGNFPGRFSGRQFSNSRSEMNVSTLELGDSALYLCASSLYSIDEQFFGPGTRLTVL.

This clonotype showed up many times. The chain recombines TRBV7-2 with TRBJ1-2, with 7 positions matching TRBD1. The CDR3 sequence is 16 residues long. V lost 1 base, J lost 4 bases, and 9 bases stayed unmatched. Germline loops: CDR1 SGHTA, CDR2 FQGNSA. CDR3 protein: CASSLGGTVRGYGYTF. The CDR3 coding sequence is TGTGCCAGCAGCTTAGGGGGGACAGTGAGGGGCTATGGCTACACCTTC.

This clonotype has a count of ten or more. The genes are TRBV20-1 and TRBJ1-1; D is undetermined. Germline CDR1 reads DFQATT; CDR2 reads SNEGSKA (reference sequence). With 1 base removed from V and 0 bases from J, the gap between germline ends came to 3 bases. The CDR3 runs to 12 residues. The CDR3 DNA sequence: TGCAGTGCTAGAGTACTGAACACTGAAGCTTTCTTT. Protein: CSARVLNTEAFF.

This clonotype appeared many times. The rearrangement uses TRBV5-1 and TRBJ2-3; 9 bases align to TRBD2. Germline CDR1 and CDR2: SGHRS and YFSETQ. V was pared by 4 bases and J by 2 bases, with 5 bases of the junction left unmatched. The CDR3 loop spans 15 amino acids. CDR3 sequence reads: CASSRGTSHTDTQYF. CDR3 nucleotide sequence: TGCGCCAGCAGCAGGGGGACTAGCCACACAGATACGCAGTATTTT.

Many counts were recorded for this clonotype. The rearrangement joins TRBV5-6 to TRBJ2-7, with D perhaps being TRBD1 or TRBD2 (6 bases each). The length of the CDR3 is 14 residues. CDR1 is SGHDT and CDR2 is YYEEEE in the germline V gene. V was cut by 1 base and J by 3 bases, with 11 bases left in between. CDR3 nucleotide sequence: TGTGCCAGCAGCTTGATGGGGGGCGACTACGAGCAGTACTTC. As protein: CASSLMGGDYEQYF.

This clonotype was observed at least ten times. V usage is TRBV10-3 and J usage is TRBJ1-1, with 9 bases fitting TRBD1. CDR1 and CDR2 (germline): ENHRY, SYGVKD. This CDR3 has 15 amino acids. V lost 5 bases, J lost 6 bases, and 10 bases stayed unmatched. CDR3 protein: CAISNPGQGPPEAFF. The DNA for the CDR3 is TGTGCCATCAGTAACCCGGGACAGGGTCCTCCTGAAGCTTTCTTT.

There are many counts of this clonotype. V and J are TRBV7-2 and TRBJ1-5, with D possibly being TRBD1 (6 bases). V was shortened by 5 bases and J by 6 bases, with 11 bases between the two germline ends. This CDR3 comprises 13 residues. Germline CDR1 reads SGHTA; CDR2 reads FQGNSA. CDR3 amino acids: CASSQRGSQPQHF. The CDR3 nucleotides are TGTGCCAGCAGCCAAAGGGGGTCTCAGCCCCAGCATTTT.

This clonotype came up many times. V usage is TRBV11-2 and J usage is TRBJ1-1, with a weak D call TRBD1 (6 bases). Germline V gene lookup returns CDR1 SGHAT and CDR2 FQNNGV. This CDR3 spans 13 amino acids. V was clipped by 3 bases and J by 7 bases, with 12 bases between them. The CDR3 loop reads CASSFRTAGEAFF. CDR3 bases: TGTGCCAGCAGCTTCCGGACAGCCGGTGAAGCTTTCTTT.

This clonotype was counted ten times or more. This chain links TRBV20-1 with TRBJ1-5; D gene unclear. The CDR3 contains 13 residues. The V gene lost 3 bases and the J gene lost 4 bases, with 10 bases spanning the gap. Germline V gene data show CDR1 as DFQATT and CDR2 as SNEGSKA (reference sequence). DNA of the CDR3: TGCAGTGCTAGGACTGGGCCGAATCAGCCCCAGCATTTT. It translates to CSARTGPNQPQHF.

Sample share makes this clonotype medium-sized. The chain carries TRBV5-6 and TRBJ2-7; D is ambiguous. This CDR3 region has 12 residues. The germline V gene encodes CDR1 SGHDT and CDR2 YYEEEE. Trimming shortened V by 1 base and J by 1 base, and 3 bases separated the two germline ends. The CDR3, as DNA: TGTGCCAGCAGCTTGAGGTCCTACGAGCAGTACTTC. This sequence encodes CASSLRSYEQYF.

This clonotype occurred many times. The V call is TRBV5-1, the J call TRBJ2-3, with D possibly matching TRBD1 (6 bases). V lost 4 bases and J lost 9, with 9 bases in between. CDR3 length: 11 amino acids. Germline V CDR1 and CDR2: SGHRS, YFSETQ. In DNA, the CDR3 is TGCGCCAGCAGCGTACAGGGAACGCAGTATTTT. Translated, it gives CASSVQGTQYF.

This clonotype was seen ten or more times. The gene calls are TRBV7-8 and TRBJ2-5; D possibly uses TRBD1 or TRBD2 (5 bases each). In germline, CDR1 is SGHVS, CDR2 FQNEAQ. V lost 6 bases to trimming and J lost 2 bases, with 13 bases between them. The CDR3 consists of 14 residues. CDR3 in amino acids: CASSRDPLQETQYF. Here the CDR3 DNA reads TGTGCCAGCAGTCGGGACCCGTTACAAGAGACCCAGTACTTC.

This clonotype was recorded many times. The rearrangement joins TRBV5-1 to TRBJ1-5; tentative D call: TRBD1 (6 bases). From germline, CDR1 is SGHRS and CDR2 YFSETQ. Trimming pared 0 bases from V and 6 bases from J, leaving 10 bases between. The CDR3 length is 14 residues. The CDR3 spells CASSLEQGRQPQHF. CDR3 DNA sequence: TGCGCCAGCAGCTTGGAGCAGGGGCGTCAGCCCCAGCATTTT.

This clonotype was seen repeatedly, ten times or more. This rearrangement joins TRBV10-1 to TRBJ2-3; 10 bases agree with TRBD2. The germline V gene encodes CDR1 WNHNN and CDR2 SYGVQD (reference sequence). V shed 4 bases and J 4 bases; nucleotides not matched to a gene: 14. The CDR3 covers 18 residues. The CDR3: CASSGGASGGTEADTQYF. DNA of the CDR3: TGCGCCAGCAGTGGCGGGGCTAGCGGGGGTACTGAGGCAGATACGCAGTATTTT.

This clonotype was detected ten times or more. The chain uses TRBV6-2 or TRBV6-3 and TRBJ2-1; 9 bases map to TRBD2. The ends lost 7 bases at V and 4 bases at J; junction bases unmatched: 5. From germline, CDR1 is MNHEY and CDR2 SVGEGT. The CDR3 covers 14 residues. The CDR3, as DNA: TGTGCCAGCACTATAGCGGGGGAATACAATGAGCAGTTCTTC. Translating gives CASTIAGEYNEQFF.

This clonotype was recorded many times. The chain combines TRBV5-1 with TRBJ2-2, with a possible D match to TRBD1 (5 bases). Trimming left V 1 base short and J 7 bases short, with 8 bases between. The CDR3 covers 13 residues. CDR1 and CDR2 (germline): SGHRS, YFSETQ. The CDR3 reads CASSLRGIGELFF. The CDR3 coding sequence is TGCGCCAGCAGCTTGAGGGGTATCGGGGAGCTGTTTTTT.

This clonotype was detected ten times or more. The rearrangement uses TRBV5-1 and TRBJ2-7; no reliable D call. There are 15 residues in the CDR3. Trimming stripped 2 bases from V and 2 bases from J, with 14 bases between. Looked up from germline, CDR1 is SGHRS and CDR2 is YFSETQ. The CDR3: CASSFSPGGAYEQYF. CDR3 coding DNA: TGCGCCAGCAGCTTCTCGCCAGGTGGAGCCTACGAGCAGTACTTC.

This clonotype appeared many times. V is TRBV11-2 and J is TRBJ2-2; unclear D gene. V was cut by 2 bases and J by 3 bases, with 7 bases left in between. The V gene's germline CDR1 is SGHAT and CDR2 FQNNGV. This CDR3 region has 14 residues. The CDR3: CASSLLVYTGELFF. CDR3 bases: TGTGCCAGCAGCTTATTGGTGTACACCGGGGAGCTGTTTTTT.